One sample yielded the 7 T cell receptor beta chains listed below, sequenced in a study of blood T cell repertoires in COVID-19. Sequenced by immunoSEQ multiplex PCR; TCRdb stores in-frame clones only, minus some. This table holds around 200,000 clones, 83% found once. The specimen was peripheral blood. The source is a woman in her twenties or thirties with COVID-19, enrolled during active disease.

There are a few counts of this clone. The chain is built from TRBV7-2 and TRBJ2-7; 7 nucleotides match TRBD1. The CDR3 covers 16 residues. J gave up 0 bases and V 5 bases, and 10 bases lay outside the gene matches. CDR1 is SGHTA and CDR2 is FQGNSA in the germline V gene. The DNA for the CDR3 is TGTGCCAGCAGCCTAAACCGCAGGGGGAGCTCCTACGAGCAGTACTTC. It encodes CASSLNRRGSSYEQYF.

The V and J genes are TRBV10-3 and TRBJ2-2; weak D call: TRBD1 (6 bases). V gave up 0 bases and J gave up 7 bases, with 15 bases separating them. This CDR3 is built from 16 residues. The germline gives CDR1 ENHRY, CDR2 SYGVKD. The DNA of the CDR3 is TGTGCCATCAGTGAGTCTTCAGGGGCGGTAGGCGGGGAGCTGTTTTTT. The encoded protein is CAISESSGAVGGELFF.

The V gene is TRBV3-1 (or the pseudogene TRBV3-2), the J gene TRBJ2-5; TRBD1 aligns across 10 bases. CDR3 length: 14 amino acids. The V gene end was trimmed by 1 base and the J gene end by 6 bases; junction bases not matched to a gene: 2. The germline gives CDR1 LGHDT, CDR2 YNNKEL (reference sequence). CDR3 DNA sequence: TGTGCCAGCAGCCAAGGGACAGGGGGGAAGACCCAGTACTTC. It codes for CASSQGTGGKTQYF.

The chain employs TRBV2 and TRBJ2-7; 8 bases match TRBD1. Trimming cost V 4 bases and J 2 bases; bases outside gene matches: 1. Germline V lookup: CDR1 SNHLY, CDR2 FYNNEI. The CDR3 contains 13 residues. The CDR3 coding sequence is TGTGCCAGCAGTGGACAGGGGACCTACGAGCAGTACTTC. Residues: CASSGQGTYEQYF.

The rearrangement links TRBV4-2 to TRBJ2-1; 7 bases agree with TRBD1. The CDR3 length is 17 residues. The germline CDR1 and CDR2 sequences are LGHNA and YNFKEQ. V shed 2 bases, J shed 4 bases, and the junction held 11 bases outside the gene matches. CDR3 loop: CASSQSPTGLYYNEQFF. DNA of the CDR3: TGTGCCAGCAGCCAAAGCCCGACAGGGCTCTATTACAATGAGCAGTTCTTC.

CDR3 protein: CASSPGQLNEKLFF. As DNA, the CDR3 is TGTGCCAGCAGCCCGGGACAGCTAAATGAAAAACTGTTTTTT. The chain combines TRBV6-2 or TRBV6-3 with TRBJ1-4; 7 bases align to TRBD1. Germline trimming cut 6 bases from V and 5 bases from J; bases unmatched to any gene: 6. The germline gives CDR1 MNHEY, CDR2 SVGEGT. This CDR3 contains 14 residues.

This clone was seen more than once but under ten times. The chain recombines TRBV5-4 with TRBJ2-1; 10 bases match TRBD1. The CDR3 covers 14 residues. V trimming: 6 bases; J trimming: 6 bases; junction bases outside the gene matches: 6. The germline V gene has CDR1 SGHNT and CDR2 YYREEE (reference sequence). The chain's CDR3 is CASTGTGDGNEQFF. CDR3 coding DNA: TGTGCCAGCACCGGGACAGGGGATGGCAATGAGCAGTTCTTC.